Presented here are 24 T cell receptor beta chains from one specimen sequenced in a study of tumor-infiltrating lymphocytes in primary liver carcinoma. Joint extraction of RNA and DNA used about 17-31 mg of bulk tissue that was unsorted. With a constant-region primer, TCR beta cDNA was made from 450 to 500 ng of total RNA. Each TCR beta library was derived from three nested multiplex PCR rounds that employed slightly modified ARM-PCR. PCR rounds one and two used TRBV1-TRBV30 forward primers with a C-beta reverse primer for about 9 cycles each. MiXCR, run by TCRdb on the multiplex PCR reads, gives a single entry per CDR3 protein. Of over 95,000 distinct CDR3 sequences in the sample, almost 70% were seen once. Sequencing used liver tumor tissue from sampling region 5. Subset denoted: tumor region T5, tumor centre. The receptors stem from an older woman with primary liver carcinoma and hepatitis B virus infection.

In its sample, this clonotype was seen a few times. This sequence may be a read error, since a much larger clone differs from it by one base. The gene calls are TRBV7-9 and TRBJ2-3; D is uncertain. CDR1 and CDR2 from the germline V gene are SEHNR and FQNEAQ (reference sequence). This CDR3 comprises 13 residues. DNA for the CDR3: TGTGCCAGCAGCCCGGGCAGCACAGATACGCGGTATTTT. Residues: CASSPGSTDTRYF.

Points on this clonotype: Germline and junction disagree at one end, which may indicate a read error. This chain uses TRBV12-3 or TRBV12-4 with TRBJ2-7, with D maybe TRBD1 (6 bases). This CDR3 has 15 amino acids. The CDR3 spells CVSREQQGPTYEQCF. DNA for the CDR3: TGTGTCAGCAGGGAACAACAGGGTCCTACCTACGAGCAGTGCTTC.

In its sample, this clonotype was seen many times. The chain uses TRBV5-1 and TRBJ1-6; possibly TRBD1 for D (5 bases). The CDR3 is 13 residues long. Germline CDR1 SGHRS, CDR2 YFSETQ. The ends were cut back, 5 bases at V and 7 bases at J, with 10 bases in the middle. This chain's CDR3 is CASSPQENSPLHF. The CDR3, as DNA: TGCGCCAGCAGTCCACAGGAGAATTCACCCCTCCACTTT. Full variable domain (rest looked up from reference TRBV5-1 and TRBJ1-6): KAGVTQTPRYLIKTRGQQVTLSCSPISGHRSVSWYQQTPGQGLQFLFEYFSETQRNKGNFPGRFSGRQFSNSRSEMNVSTLELGDSALYLCASSPQENSPLHFGNGTRLTVT.

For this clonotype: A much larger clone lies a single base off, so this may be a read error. CDR3 DNA sequence: TGTGCCTCGAGTGTGGAGACCCAGTACTTC. Translated: CASSVETQYF. The chain is built from TRBV30 and TRBJ2-5, with D unresolved. CDR1 is GTSNPN, CDR2 SVGIG, per germline (reference sequence). The CDR3 consists of 10 residues.

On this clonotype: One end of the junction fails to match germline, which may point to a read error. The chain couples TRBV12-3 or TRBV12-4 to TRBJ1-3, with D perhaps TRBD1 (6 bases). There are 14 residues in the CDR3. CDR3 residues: CVSRGGGGGNTIYF. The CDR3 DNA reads TGTGTCAGCAGGGGCGGGGGAGGCGGAAACACCATATATTTT.

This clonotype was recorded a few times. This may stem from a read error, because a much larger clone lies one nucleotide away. The CDR3 sequence is CASSQDWGGSNYGYTF. DNA of the CDR3: TGCGCCAGCAGCCAAGATTGGGGGGGGTCCAACTATGGCTACACCTTC. The chain carries TRBV4-1 and TRBJ1-2, with TRBD1 as a possible D gene (5 bases). The CDR3 is made up of 16 amino acids. The V end was cut by 0 bases, the J end by 2 bases, with 13 bases between. Per germline, CDR1 MGHRA and CDR2 YSYEKL.

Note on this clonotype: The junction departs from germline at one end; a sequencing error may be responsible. In DNA, the CDR3 is TGTACCAGCAGCAGGAGACTAACGGGAGGGCCGGGGGATGAACAGTTCTTC. Amino acid sequence: CTSSRRLTGGPGDEQFF. The chain links TRBV11-2 to TRBJ2-1; 8 bases agree with TRBD2. The CDR3 totals 17 residues. Germline V gives CDR1 SGHAT, CDR2 FQNNGV.

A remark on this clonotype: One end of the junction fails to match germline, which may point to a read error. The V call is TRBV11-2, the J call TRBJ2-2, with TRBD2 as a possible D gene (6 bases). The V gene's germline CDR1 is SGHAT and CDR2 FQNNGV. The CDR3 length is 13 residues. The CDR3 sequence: CAGSLDRTGGLFF. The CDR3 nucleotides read TGTGCCGGCAGCTTAGATAGGACTGGGGGGTTGTTTTTT.

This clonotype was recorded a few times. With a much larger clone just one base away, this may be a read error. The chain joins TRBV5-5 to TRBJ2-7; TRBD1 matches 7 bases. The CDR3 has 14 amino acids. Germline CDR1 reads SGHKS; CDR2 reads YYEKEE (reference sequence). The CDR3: CASSLLGGSYGQYF. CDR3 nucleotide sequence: TGTGCCAGCAGCTTGCTAGGGGGCTCCTACGGGCAGTACTTC.

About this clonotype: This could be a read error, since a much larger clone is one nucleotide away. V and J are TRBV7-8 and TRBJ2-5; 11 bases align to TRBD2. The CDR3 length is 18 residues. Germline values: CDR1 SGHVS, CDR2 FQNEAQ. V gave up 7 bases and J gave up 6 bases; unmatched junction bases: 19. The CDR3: CASIPIGLAGGGGKTQYF. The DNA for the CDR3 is TGTGCCAGCATCCCTATCGGGCTAGCGGGAGGAGGGGGGAAGACCCAGTACTTC. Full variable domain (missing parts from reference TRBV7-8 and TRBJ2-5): GAGVSQSPRYKVAKRGQDVALRCDPISGHVSLFWYQQALGQGPEFLTYFQNEAQLDKSGLPSDRFFAERPEGSVSTLKIQRTQQEDSAVYLCASIPIGLAGGGGKTQYFGPGTRLLVL.

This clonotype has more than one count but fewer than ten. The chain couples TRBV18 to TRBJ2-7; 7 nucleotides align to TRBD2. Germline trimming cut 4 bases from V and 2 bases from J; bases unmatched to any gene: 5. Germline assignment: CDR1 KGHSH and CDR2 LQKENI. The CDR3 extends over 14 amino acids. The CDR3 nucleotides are TGTGCCAGCTCACTTGGGACTAATACCTACGAGCAGTACTTC. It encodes CASSLGTNTYEQYF.

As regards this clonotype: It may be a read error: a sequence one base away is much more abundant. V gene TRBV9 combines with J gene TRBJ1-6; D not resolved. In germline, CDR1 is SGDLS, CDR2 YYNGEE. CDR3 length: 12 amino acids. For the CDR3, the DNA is TGTGCCAGCAGCGTCGATAATTCACTCCTCCACTTT. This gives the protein CASSVDNSLLHF.

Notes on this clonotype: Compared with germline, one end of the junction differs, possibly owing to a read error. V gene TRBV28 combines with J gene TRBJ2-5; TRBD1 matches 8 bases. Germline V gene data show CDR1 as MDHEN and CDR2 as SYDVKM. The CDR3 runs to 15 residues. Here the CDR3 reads CASSTNRGALEIQYF. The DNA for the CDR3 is TGTGCCAGCAGTACCAACAGGGGGGCCTTGGAGATCCAGTACTTC.

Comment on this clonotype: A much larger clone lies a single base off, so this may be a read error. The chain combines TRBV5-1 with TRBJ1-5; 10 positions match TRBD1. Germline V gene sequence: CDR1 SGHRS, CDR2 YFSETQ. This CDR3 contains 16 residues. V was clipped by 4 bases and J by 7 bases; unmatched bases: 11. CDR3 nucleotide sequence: TGCGCCAGCAGCCCGGGACAGGGGCTAGCTGGGCAGCCCCAGCATTTT. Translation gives CASSPGQGLAGQPQHF.

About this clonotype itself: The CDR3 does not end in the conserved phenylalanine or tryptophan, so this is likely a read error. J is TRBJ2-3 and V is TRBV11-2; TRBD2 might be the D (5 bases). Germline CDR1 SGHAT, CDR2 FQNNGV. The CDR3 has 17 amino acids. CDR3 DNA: TGTGCCAACAGCTTAGCAATGGGGAGAAGGAACACAGATACGCAGTATTCT. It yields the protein CANSLAMGRRNTDTQYS.

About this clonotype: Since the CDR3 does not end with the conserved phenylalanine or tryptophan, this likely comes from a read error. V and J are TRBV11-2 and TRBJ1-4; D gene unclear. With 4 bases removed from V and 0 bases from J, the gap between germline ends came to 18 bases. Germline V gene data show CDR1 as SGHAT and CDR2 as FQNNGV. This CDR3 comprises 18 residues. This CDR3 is CASSSTRTTRATNEKLFL. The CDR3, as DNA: TGTGCCAGCAGCTCGACAAGGACCACTCGGGCAACTAATGAAAAACTGTTTCTT.

The CDR3 DNA reads as TGCAGCGTTGGGACAGGGGTTGACTATGGCTACACCTTC. Protein: CSVGTGVDYGYTF. The rearrangement links TRBV29-1 to TRBJ1-2; 9 nucleotides match TRBD1. V was pared by 4 bases and J by 3 bases, with 3 bases of the junction left unmatched. The germline CDR1 and CDR2 sequences are SQVTM and ANQGSEA. This CDR3 has 13 amino acids.

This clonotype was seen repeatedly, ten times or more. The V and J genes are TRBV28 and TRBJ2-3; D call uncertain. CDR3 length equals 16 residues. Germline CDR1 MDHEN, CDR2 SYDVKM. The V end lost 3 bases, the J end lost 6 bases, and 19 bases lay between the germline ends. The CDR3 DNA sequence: TGTGCCAGCAGTTTCCCCCCCCGGCGAAATTCGGATACGCAGTATTTT. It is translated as CASSFPPRRNSDTQYF.

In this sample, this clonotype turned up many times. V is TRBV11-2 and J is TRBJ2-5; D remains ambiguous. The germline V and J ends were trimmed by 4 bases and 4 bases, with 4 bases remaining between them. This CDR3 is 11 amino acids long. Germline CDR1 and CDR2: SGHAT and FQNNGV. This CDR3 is CASSSAETQYF. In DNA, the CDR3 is TGTGCCAGCAGCTCCGCAGAGACCCAGTACTTC.

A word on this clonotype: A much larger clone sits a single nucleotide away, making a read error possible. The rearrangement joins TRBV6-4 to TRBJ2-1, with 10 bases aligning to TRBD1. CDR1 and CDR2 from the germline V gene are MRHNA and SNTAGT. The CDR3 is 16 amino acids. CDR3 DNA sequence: TGTGTCAGCACCCCCTTTCCCGGACAGGGGGTTAATGAGCAGTTCTTC. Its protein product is CVSTPFPGQGVNEQFF.

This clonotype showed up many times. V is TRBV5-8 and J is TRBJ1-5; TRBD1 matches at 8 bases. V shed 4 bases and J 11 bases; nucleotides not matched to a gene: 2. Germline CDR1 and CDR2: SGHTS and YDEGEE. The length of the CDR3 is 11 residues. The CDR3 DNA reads TGTGCCAGCAGCGTGGACAGGGCCCAGCATTTT. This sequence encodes CASSVDRAQHF.

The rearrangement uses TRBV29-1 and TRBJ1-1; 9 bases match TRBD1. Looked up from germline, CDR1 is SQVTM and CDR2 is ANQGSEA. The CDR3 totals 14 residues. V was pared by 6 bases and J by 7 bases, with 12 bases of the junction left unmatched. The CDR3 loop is CSVHSVGQGIEAFF. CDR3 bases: TGCAGCGTCCATTCGGTGGGACAGGGCATTGAAGCTTTCTTT.

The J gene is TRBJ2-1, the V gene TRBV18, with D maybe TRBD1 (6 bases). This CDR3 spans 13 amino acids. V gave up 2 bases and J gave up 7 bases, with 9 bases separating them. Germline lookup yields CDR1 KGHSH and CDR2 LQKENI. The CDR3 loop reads CASSPYRANEQFF. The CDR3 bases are TGTGCCAGCTCACCATACAGGGCGAATGAGCAGTTCTTC.

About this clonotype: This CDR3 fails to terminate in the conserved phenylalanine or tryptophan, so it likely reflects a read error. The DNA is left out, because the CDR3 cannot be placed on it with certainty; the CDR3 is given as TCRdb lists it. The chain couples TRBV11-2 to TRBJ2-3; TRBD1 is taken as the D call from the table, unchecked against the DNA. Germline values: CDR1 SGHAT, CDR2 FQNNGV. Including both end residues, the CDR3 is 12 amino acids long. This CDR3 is CASSPGIGAFYL.